The entry below gives a single T cell receptor beta chain sequence along with its context. This clone was detected a few times. The antigen this receptor binds is unknown. The record has no base qualities; no much larger clone is one base away. The sample comes from a study of blood T cell repertoires in COVID-19 (TCRdb year 2020). With respect to the entire study: The collaborator samples originated in the United States, Italy and Spain and spanned the acute and convalescent phases of COVID-19. Subjects who had been exposed to COVID-19, were actively infected with it, or had recovered from it provided the deeply sampled blood TCRbeta repertoires that made up the dataset. The prospective study material was composed of cDNA or gDNA derived from T cells, B-cell-depleted T cells, or PBMCs. The samples were drawn from the first 160 participants of the ongoing ImmuneRACE study and from 1,254 subjects provided by 6 global collaborators. HLA class I and class II types, where available, came from metadata supplied by the sample provider rather than from assay-based typing. A de-identified subject ID, COVID-19 status, age in years and sex were almost always included in the sample metadata. The repertoires were made available in a free public database intended to serve as a resource for research on the immune response to SARS-CoV-2. What the research found in general, with its limitations: Clinical and demographic metadata were provided uncurated, with the amount varying by source and participant.

Whole blood was collected in K2EDTA tubes by collaborating institutions according to the institutions' own protocols. For TCRbeta analysis, collaborators shipped samples in one of three forms: frozen whole blood, isolated PBMCs, or DNA extracted from either of those sample types. TCRbeta CDR3 regions were amplified from genomic DNA by means of the immunoSEQ Assay, a bias-controlled multiplex PCR. From the authors' description of their analysis: The number of nucleated cells in each sample was estimated by amplification of reference gene primers within the assay. Sequence reads were collapsed and filtered to measure the absolute abundance of every unique TCRbeta CDR3 rearrangement. For each sample, productive Simpson clonality was calculated as the square root of Simpson's diversity index across productive rearrangements. This is the immuneACCESS table as TCRdb keeps it, with only in-frame sequences that have V and J called. A part of the clones is gone; compared with another copy, unresolved V genes explain less than half, and the rest is unexplained. V and J calls and clone size follow that table, whereas D and trimming were derived from the DNA. The sample table contains hundreds of thousands of clones; only one count was recorded for about nine tenths of them. The top ten clonotypes cover more than 1.4% of the sample.

V was cut back by 4 bases and J by 4 bases, leaving a gap of 19 bases between them. The germline V gene provides CDR1 MGHRA and CDR2 YSYEKL. From the cysteine through the phenylalanine, the CDR3 covers 17 amino acids. The CDR3 DNA has 51 bases and is translated from base 1. Sequenced material: peripheral blood. The chain links TRBV4-1 with TRBJ2-2, with TRBD2 as a weak D call on 6 bases. The sequence came from a woman aged 25 to 45 with active or convalescent COVID-19. The CDR3 corresponds to CASSLEGGAEVTGELFF. In nucleotide form, the sequence is TGCGCCAGCAGCCTTGAAGGCGGGGCCGAAGTCACCGGGGAGCTGTTTTTT.